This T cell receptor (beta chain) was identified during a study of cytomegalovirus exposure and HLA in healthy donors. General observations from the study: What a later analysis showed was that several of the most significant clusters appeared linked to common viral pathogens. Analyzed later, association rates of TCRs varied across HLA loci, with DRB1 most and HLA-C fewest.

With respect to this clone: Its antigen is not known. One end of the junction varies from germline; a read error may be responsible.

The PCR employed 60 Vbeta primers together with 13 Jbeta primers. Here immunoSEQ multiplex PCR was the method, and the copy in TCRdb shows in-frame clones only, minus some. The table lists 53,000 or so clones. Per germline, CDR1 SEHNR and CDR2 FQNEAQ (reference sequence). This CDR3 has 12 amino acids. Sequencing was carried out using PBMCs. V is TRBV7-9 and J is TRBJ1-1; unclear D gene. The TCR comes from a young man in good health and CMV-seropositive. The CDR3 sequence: CASSLAETEAFF. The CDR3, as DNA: TGTGCCAGCAGTTTAGCAGAGACTGAAGCTTTCTTT.